Listed below are T cell receptor beta chains from one sample, sequenced in a study of PD-L1 blockade in urothelial cancer. Using immunoSEQ multiplex PCR, the repertoire was profiled, and TCRdb retains in-frame clones only, with some absent. The table lists 85,000 to 90,000 clones, roughly 90% of them singletons. This specimen consisted of PBMCs, obtained around atezolizumab (anti-PD-L1) treatment. The receptors were sampled from a man between 60 and 75 years old with urothelial cancer. The CDR3 runs from the conserved cysteine through the conserved F or W. A D gene is named only where the DNA matches it firmly. Clone size is not always given. Where it is, it says once, few, many or a class for expanded clones.

j_gene,v_gene,abundance,d_gene,len,CDR3nt,CDR3aa
TRBJ2-1,TRBV10-3,.,TRBD1,18,TGTGCCATCAGTGGGGGATCCGGGACAGGGTGGTACGGCAATGAGCAGTTCTTC,CAISGGSGTGWYGNEQFF
TRBJ1-1,TRBV5-1,once,.,14,TGCGCCAGCAGCTTGCACCAGGGGAACACTGAAGCTTTCTTT,CASSLHQGNTEAFF
TRBJ1-1,TRBV19,.,TRBD1,16,TGTGCCTGCCACCGGGACAGGGTAACTTCGGCCACTGAAGCTTTCTTT,CACHRDRVTSATEAFF
TRBJ2-7,TRBV6-5,.,TRBD1,13,TGTGCCACCCTTTGGACAGGTACCTACGAGCAGTACTTC,CATLWTGTYEQYF
TRBJ2-7,TRBV6-1,few,.,13,TGTGCCAGCTCCTTCGAGAGCTCCTACGAGCAGTACTTC,CASSFESSYEQYF
TRBJ2-2,TRBV7-9,.,TRBD1,14,TGTGCCAGCAGCTCGGACAGGGGGGCCGGGGAGCTGTTTTTT,CASSSDRGAGELFF
TRBJ1-2,TRBV19,once,TRBD1,17,TGTGCCAGTAGTAATCGGGACAGCCTTACTGTTAACTATGGCTACACCTTC,CASSNRDSLTVNYGYTF
TRBJ1-3,TRBV9,.,.,14,TGTGCCAGCAGCCAAGGGGGCTCTGGAAACACCATATATTTT,CASSQGGSGNTIYF
TRBJ2-6,TRBV9,.,TRBD2,20,TGTGCCAGCAGCGTAATTTCGCTAGCGGGAGGGCCACCTGGGGCCAACGTCCTGACTTTC,CASSVISLAGGPPGANVLTF
TRBJ2-7,TRBV12-2,.,.,16,TGTGCAAGTCGCTTATCGCGGGGACAGGGAGTCCTCGAGCAGTACTTC,CASRLSRGQGVLEQYF
TRBJ2-1,TRBV7-8,.,TRBD2,17,TGTGCCAGCAGCTTCCTACTGACTAGCGGGAGATCGAATGAGCAGTTCTTC,CASSFLLTSGRSNEQFF
TRBJ2-2,TRBV6-1,.,.,16,TGTGCCAGCAGTGATTTCTGGGGGGGCCAACCCGGGGAGCTGTTTTTT,CASSDFWGGQPGELFF
TRBJ1-1,TRBV6-1,.,.,12,TGTGCCAGCAGTGATAGGGGTTCAGAAGCTTTCTTT,CASSDRGSEAFF
TRBJ2-2,TRBV7-2,few,.,16,TGTGCCAGCATCCTTACCACTCAGGCTACGACCGGGGAGCTGTTTTTT,CASILTTQATTGELFF
TRBJ2-1,TRBV7-6,.,TRBD2,17,TGTGCCAGCAGCTTACCGCCGCAAGTCGGCGGGGGTAATGAGCAGTTCTTC,CASSLPPQVGGGNEQFF
TRBJ1-1,TRBV5-1,.,.,16,TGCGCCAGCAGCTTGGAAGGCAGCCGTCAGGACACTGAAGCTTTCTTT,CASSLEGSRQDTEAFF
TRBJ2-7,TRBV19,once,TRBD2,16,TGTGCCAGTAGTATCCGCCTCGAGGCGGGAGTTACCGAGCAGTACTTC,CASSIRLEAGVTEQYF
TRBJ2-1,TRBV9,.,TRBD1,15,TGTGCCAGCAGCGTGTGGGGACAGGACGACAATGAGCAGTTCTTC,CASSVWGQDDNEQFF
TRBJ1-3,TRBV5-6,.,.,16,TGTGCCAGCAGCTCGGGGGGGTTAAACTCTGGAAACACCATATATTTT,CASSSGGLNSGNTIYF
TRBJ2-2,TRBV6-1,.,.,13,TGTGCCAGCATCGGCCAGGGGACCGGGGAGCTGTTTTTT,CASIGQGTGELFF
TRBJ2-7,TRBV21-1,.,.,16,TGTGCCAGCAGCAAAGGCAAAGAGCGGGAGGTCAACGAGCAGTACTTC,CASSKGKEREVNEQYF
TRBJ2-5,TRBV11-2,.,TRBD2,17,TGTGCCAGCAGCTACGGGGCGGGGGGGACCCAACAAGAGACCCAGTACTTC,CASSYGAGGTQQETQYF
TRBJ1-4,TRBV7-2,once,TRBD1,14,TGTGCCAGCAGCTTAGACAGGGGAGATGAAAAACTGTTTTTT,CASSLDRGDEKLFF
TRBJ2-7,TRBV2,.,.,12,TGTGCCAGCAGTCAACTAGCCTACGAGCAGTACTTC,CASSQLAYEQYF
TRBJ1-5,TRBV11-2,.,.,15,TGTGCCAGCAGCCATACAGCATATAGCAATCAGCCCCAGCATTTT,CASSHTAYSNQPQHF
TRBJ2-1,TRBV7-9,.,TRBD1,12,TGTGCCAGCGAACAGGGGGCTGGAGAGCAGTTCTTC,CASEQGAGEQFF
TRBJ2-7,TRBV18,.,.,13,TGTGCCAGCTCACCGGGGGGTAGCTACGAGCAGTACTTC,CASSPGGSYEQYF
TRBJ2-5,TRBV7-8,.,TRBD2,18,TGTGCCAGCAGCTTAGCGCGGACTAGCGGGAGGGCCCGAGAGACCCAGTACTTC,CASSLARTSGRARETQYF
TRBJ2-1,TRBV7-3,.,TRBD2,15,TGTGCCAGCAGCCGAGGCGGGGGGGCCATCGATGAGCAGTTCTTC,CASSRGGGAIDEQFF
TRBJ2-2,TRBV7-9,.,TRBD2,15,TGTGCCAGCAGCCTTAGCGGGTCAAACACCGGGGAGCTGTTTTTT,CASSLSGSNTGELFF
TRBJ2-3,TRBV4-1,.,.,14,TGCGCCAGCAGCCGCTCAGCGGCAGCAGATACGCAGTATTTT,CASSRSAAADTQYF
TRBJ2-5,TRBV20-1,.,TRBD2,11,TGCAGTGCTGCGGGGGAAGAGACCCAGTACTTC,CSAAGEETQYF
TRBJ2-3,TRBV9,.,.,14,TGTGCCACATCGCCGGGGTCCCCCGCAGATACGCAGTATTTT,CATSPGSPADTQYF
TRBJ2-2,TRBV11-1,few,TRBD1,15,TGTGCCAGCAGCCTGGGACAGGGGGCCGTCGGGGAGCTGTTTTTT,CASSLGQGAVGELFF
TRBJ2-3,TRBV6-5,.,.,13,TGTGCCAGCAGCCCCCGAGGGGGTGATACGCAGTATTTT,CASSPRGGDTQYF
TRBJ2-3,TRBV1,.,.,14,TGCACCAGCAGCCAAGAACCGGGGTGGGATACGCAGTATTTT,CTSSQEPGWDTQYF
TRBJ2-7,TRBV7-2,.,TRBD2,13,TGTGCCAGCAGCCTAAGCGGGAGAGGCGAGCAGTACTTC,CASSLSGRGEQYF
TRBJ2-1,TRBV19,.,TRBD2,16,TGTGCCAGTACGCTTCTAGCGGGGGGGCCCAACAATGAGCAGTTCTTC,CASTLLAGGPNNEQFF
TRBJ2-7,TRBV7-2,.,.,15,TGTGCCAGCAGCTTAATGAGGGTTCCGTCCTACGAGCAGTACTTC,CASSLMRVPSYEQYF
TRBJ1-3,TRBV19,.,.,16,TGTGCCAGTAGTCAACCGACAGCTTACTCTGGAAACACCATATATTTT,CASSQPTAYSGNTIYF
TRBJ2-3,TRBV11-2,.,.,15,TGTGCCAGCAGCCCAGGGGGGCCAGGAACAGATACGCAGTATTTT,CASSPGGPGTDTQYF
TRBJ2-7,TRBV7-2,.,TRBD1,17,TGTGCCAGCAGCTTAGCGATTGGAACAGGGGTTAGCTACGAGCAGTACTTC,CASSLAIGTGVSYEQYF